Sequencing of this T cell receptor (beta chain) was carried out in a study of PD-L1 blockade in urothelial cancer. Only in-frame clones appear in the TCRdb table, and some are missing; sequencing was by immunoSEQ multiplex PCR. The sample holds about 56,000 clones, around 86% seen once. The CDR3 has 17 residues. With 3 bases clipped from V and 4 bases from J, the junction kept 7 bases outside the gene matches. Germline CDR1 reads SGHTA; CDR2 reads FQGTGA. As to time point: pretreatment peripheral blood. The source material was PBMCs, sampled around atezolizumab (anti-PD-L1) treatment. The TCR originated in a man between 70 and 80 years old with urothelial cancer. V usage is TRBV7-3 and J usage is TRBJ2-3, with TRBD2 matching over 13 bases. This CDR3 reads CASSLGTSGEGADTQYF. The CDR3 DNA reads TGTGCCAGCAGCTTGGGGACTAGCGGGGAGGGCGCAGATACGCAGTATTTT.